This TCR beta chain was retrieved from a study of blood T cell repertoires in COVID-19. Study-wide background: Sites in the United States, Italy and Spain provided acute and convalescent COVID-19 samples. The analysed material was cDNA or gDNA that came from T cells, B-cell-depleted T cells, or PBMCs.

Per germline, CDR1 SGHRS and CDR2 YFSETQ. The CDR3 extends over 16 amino acids. Trimming at V came to 5 bases and at J to 4 bases, leaving 11 bases not matched to a gene. How the authors handled the data: Estimation of nucleated cell counts relied on the amplification of reference gene primers. Sequenced by immunoSEQ multiplex PCR; TCRdb stores in-frame clones only, minus some. Clonal size and the V and J genes are those of that table, whereas D and trimming came from the DNA. The profile shows under 300,000 clones, roughly 83% of them singletons. The specimen was peripheral blood. The chain uses TRBV5-1 and TRBJ1-1; the match to TRBD1 covers 10 bases. The sequence came from a man aged 60 to 69 who had recovered from COVID-19. The CDR3 nucleotides are TGCGCCAGCAGACCGGGACAGGGGCTTGAAGGCACTGAAGCTTTCTTT. Translating it yields CASRPGQGLEGTEAFF.